This T cell receptor (beta chain) derives from a study of cytomegalovirus exposure and HLA in healthy donors. As for this clone: What it recognizes is unknown.

Between the trimmed V and J ends, which lost 6 bases and 7 bases, there was a span of 12 bases. The CDR3 totals 13 residues. The germline V gene encodes CDR1 LNHDA and CDR2 SQIVND (reference sequence). Study outcomes and limitations: Presence/absence analyses supposed approximately even sequencing depth among donors.

With 60 Vbeta and 13 Jbeta primers, the PCR was carried out. Produced via immunoSEQ multiplex PCR; TCRdb's table is partial and in-frame only. The sample table includes some 200,000 clones. The J gene is TRBJ2-2, the V gene TRBV19; maybe TRBD1 (6 bases). The sample comprised PBMCs. The origin of this receptor is a woman aged 18-30 years in good health and CMV-seropositive. CDR3 in amino acids: CASRNRVGGELFF. CDR3 in DNA: TGTGCCAGTAGGAACAGGGTCGGCGGGGAGCTGTTTTTT.